This passage covers 32 T cell receptor beta chains from one sample sequenced in a study of T cells in Graves' hyperthyroidism and ophthalmopathy (dated by TCRdb to between 2017 and 2020). Receptors were amplified or captured by multiplex PCR. Sequenced using an Illumina HiSeq 2000. The TCR beta CDR3 regions were amplified from the RNA transcripts. The first round of RT-PCR for the TCR CDR3 was performed with the HTBI primer set and the Qiagen OneStep RT-PCR kit. The raw public data were reprocessed by TCRdb itself: fastp quality trimming at Q25, MiXCR clonotype calling, in-frame beta chains only. Rows merge per CDR3 protein into single entries with the most common DNA and genes. The table for this sample lists hundreds of thousands of distinct CDR3 sequences; around 15% of them were counted only once. About 21% of the sample rests with the top ten. The source material was blood. The receptors shown here come from a woman aged 55 to 70 with Graves' ophthalmopathy.

This clonotype appeared a few times. This chain uses TRBV18 with TRBJ2-7; 11 positions agree with TRBD1. CDR3 size: 14 residues. Germline V gene lookup returns CDR1 KGHSH and CDR2 LQKENI. The V segment lost 6 bases and the J segment 5 bases; nucleotides outside the gene matches: 6. CDR3 residues: CASSPGQGGHEQYF. The DNA of the CDR3 is TGTGCCAGCTCCCCGGGACAGGGGGGTCACGAGCAGTACTTC.

This clonotype was picked up many times. The chain combines TRBV11-2 with TRBJ2-1, with 9 bases fitting TRBD2. This CDR3 has 17 amino acids. Germline-derived CDR1 and CDR2 are SGHAT and FQNNGV. The junction had 9 bases not matched to a gene; V was cut back by 1 base and J by 5 bases. The CDR3 here is CASSLVVAGVGNNEQFF. CDR3 coding DNA: TGTGCCAGCAGCTTAGTGGTAGCGGGAGTAGGAAACAATGAGCAGTTCTTC.

This clonotype has ten or more counts. J is TRBJ2-3 and V is TRBV7-2; no clear D gene. CDR3 length equals 14 residues. Trimming removed 6 bases at V and 3 bases at J, with 13 bases between. Per germline, CDR1 SGHTA and CDR2 FQGNSA. The CDR3 DNA reads TGTGCCAGCAGGCCGCAGTTGGGTACAGATACGCAGTATTTT. Its protein product is CASRPQLGTDTQYF.

This clonotype has at least ten counts. The chain has TRBV12-3 or TRBV12-4 and TRBJ1-1; D is unclear. The ends were cut back, 1 base at V and 0 bases at J, with 9 bases in the middle. The CDR3 extends over 15 amino acids. The CDR3 loop is CASSLVLGMNTEAFF. DNA for the CDR3: TGTGCCAGCAGTTTAGTCCTGGGGATGAACACTGAAGCTTTCTTT.

The CDR3 region is CASSPPGAGANTGELFF. The CDR3 DNA reads TGTGCCAGCTCACCACCAGGAGCGGGAGCGAACACCGGGGAGCTGTTTTTT. The V and J genes are TRBV18 and TRBJ2-2, with 8 nucleotides matching TRBD2. CDR3 length equals 17 residues. Germline-derived CDR1 and CDR2 are KGHSH and LQKENI. The J segment lost 0 bases and the V segment lost 0 bases, leaving 3 bases of the junction unmatched.

In its sample, this clonotype was seen many times. The genes are TRBV5-1 and TRBJ1-6; the D is unclear. The CDR3 is made up of 14 amino acids. CDR1 is SGHRS and CDR2 is YFSETQ in the germline V gene. Trimming removed 0 bases from V and 7 bases from J, with 8 bases in between. The CDR3 here is CASSLALGNSPLHF. CDR3 bases: TGCGCCAGCAGCTTGGCCTTGGGGAATTCACCCCTCCACTTT. Using reference TRBV5-1 and TRBJ1-6 for the parts outside the CDR3, the full variable domain is KAGVTQTPRYLIKTRGQQVTLSCSPISGHRSVSWYQQTPGQGLQFLFEYFSETQRNKGNFPGRFSGRQFSNSRSEMNVSTLELGDSALYLCASSLALGNSPLHFGNGTRLTVT.

This clonotype has ten or more counts. The rearrangement links TRBV7-9 to TRBJ2-7; no clear D gene. CDR3 size: 13 residues. CDR1 and CDR2 (germline): SEHNR, FQNEAQ (reference sequence). V lost 3 bases to trimming and J lost 2 bases, with 8 bases between them. The CDR3: CASSLSVAYEQYF. In DNA form, the CDR3 reads TGTGCCAGCAGCTTGTCGGTAGCCTACGAGCAGTACTTC.

Only a few counts were recorded for this clonotype. V usage is TRBV5-1 and J usage is TRBJ2-7, with 8 positions matching TRBD2. The germline V gene encodes CDR1 SGHRS and CDR2 YFSETQ. Trimming at V came to 1 base and at J to 2 bases, leaving 8 bases not matched to a gene. The CDR3 totals 16 residues. The DNA for the CDR3 is TGCGCCAGCAGCTTGTCCCCCAGCGGGAGTGCCTACGAGCAGTACTTC. Its translation is CASSLSPSGSAYEQYF.

The chain links TRBV6-2 or TRBV6-3 to TRBJ2-7; D gene unclear. Germline lookup yields CDR1 MNHEY and CDR2 SVGEGT. The CDR3 sequence is 11 residues long. V was pared by 6 bases and J by 3 bases, with 6 bases between. CDR3 protein: CASRNGYEQYF. DNA of the CDR3: TGTGCCAGCAGGAACGGCTACGAGCAGTACTTC.

The sample holds many counts of this clonotype. The chain links TRBV28 to TRBJ2-3, with D perhaps matching TRBD1 or TRBD2 (6 bases each). This CDR3 has 14 amino acids. The ends were cut back, 8 bases at V and 6 bases at J, with 18 bases in the middle. CDR1 and CDR2 (germline): MDHEN, SYDVKM. The CDR3 reads CASSGGGRSDTQYF. In DNA form, the CDR3 reads TGTGCCAGCTCCGGAGGGGGGAGAAGTGATACGCAGTATTTT.

This clonotype was seen repeatedly, ten times or more. The chain joins TRBV11-2 to TRBJ2-5; D is tentatively TRBD1 or TRBD2 (5 bases each). Trimming took off 4 bases at V and 7 bases at J, with 13 bases between the two ends. Per the germline V gene, CDR1 is SGHAT and CDR2 is FQNNGV. The CDR3 is made up of 13 amino acids. Here the CDR3 reads CASSSPPGRTQYF. The CDR3 bases are TGTGCCAGCAGCTCCCCGCCGGGGCGGACCCAGTACTTC.

The sample holds many counts of this clonotype. The gene calls are TRBV28 and TRBJ2-7; 8 positions agree with TRBD1. CDR3 length: 17 amino acids. With V trimmed by 4 bases and J by 3 bases, 14 bases remained unmatched. Germline V gives CDR1 MDHEN, CDR2 SYDVKM. In DNA, the CDR3 is TGTGCCAGCAGTTCCGGGGGTTCCGGGACAGGTTACTACGAGCAGTACTTC. This sequence encodes CASSSGGSGTGYYEQYF.

The genes are TRBV7-9 and TRBJ2-2; no firm D call. Germline V gene lookup returns CDR1 SEHNR and CDR2 FQNEAQ (reference sequence). This CDR3 has 14 residues. The V gene lost 5 bases and the J gene lost 7 bases, with 14 bases spanning the gap. The DNA for the CDR3 is TGTGCCAGCAGCCCCCTCGCAAGTCTCGGGGAGCTGTTTTTT. Its translation is CASSPLASLGELFF.

This clonotype has a count of ten or more. The rearrangement links TRBV2 to TRBJ2-5, with 8 bases that match TRBD2. Germline V lookup: CDR1 SNHLY, CDR2 FYNNEI. The CDR3 sequence is 14 residues long. V gave up 7 bases and J gave up 5 bases; unmatched junction bases: 9. The CDR3 region is CASTRGGAGETQYF. The CDR3 region has the DNA TGTGCCAGCACTCGGGGGGGAGCGGGGGAGACCCAGTACTTC.

V and J are TRBV5-1 and TRBJ2-5, with D maybe TRBD1 (6 bases). The germline gives CDR1 SGHRS, CDR2 YFSETQ. The V end lost 3 bases, the J end lost 4 bases, and 10 bases lay between the germline ends. This CDR3 spans 13 amino acids. CDR3 in amino acids: CASSYRVRETQYF. CDR3 DNA: TGCGCCAGCAGCTACAGGGTTCGAGAGACCCAGTACTTC.

This clonotype was seen repeatedly, ten times or more. The chain joins TRBV7-2 to TRBJ1-5; 12 positions match TRBD1. The germline CDR1 and CDR2 sequences are SGHTA and FQGNSA. This CDR3 is 16 amino acids long. V shed 1 base and J 6 bases; nucleotides not matched to a gene: 4. Here the CDR3 reads CASSLVGTGGGQPQHF. The CDR3 DNA follows: TGTGCCAGCAGCTTAGTAGGGACAGGGGGCGGTCAGCCCCAGCATTTT.

This clonotype was detected a few times. The chain links TRBV12-3 or TRBV12-4 to TRBJ1-6; D gene unclear. V lost 7 bases, J lost 8 bases, and 15 bases lay in between. The CDR3 sequence is 14 residues long. The CDR3, as DNA: TGTGCCAGCACCGCGCAGCTTGGCGATTCACCCCTCCACTTT. This sequence encodes CASTAQLGDSPLHF.

This clonotype has a handful of counts. V usage is TRBV6-5 and J usage is TRBJ2-3, with 11 bases that match TRBD2. Trimming removed 1 base from V and 2 bases from J; junction bases left unmatched: 14. Germline V gene data show CDR1 as MNHEY and CDR2 as SVGAGI. The CDR3 is 20 amino acids. CDR3 in DNA: TGTGCCAGCAGTTACTTTCCACCAACCGGGACTAGCGGTTTCACAGATACGCAGTATTTT. Translating gives CASSYFPPTGTSGFTDTQYF.

The chain couples TRBV6-1 to TRBJ2-7; weak D call: TRBD1 (7 bases). Per the germline V gene, CDR1 is MNHNS and CDR2 is SASEGT. V lost 6 bases and J lost 0, with 15 bases in between. The CDR3 consists of 15 residues. This CDR3 is CASRQGGSSSYEQYF. CDR3 nucleotides: TGTGCCAGCAGGCAGGGGGGAAGCAGCTCCTACGAGCAGTACTTC.

Many counts were recorded for this clonotype. The chain recombines TRBV5-1 with TRBJ2-3, with D possibly called TRBD1 or TRBD2 (5 bases each). Germline V CDR1 and CDR2: SGHRS, YFSETQ. The CDR3 loop spans 13 amino acids. Trimming cost V 6 bases and J 0 bases, with 8 bases left between them. CDR3 coding DNA: TGCGCCAGCACAGAGGGGAGCACAGATACGCAGTATTTT. It codes for CASTEGSTDTQYF.

This clonotype was detected ten times or more. This sequence joins TRBV6-1 and TRBJ2-7; TRBD2 is a possible D gene (6 bases). CDR3 length: 14 amino acids. Germline assignment: CDR1 MNHNS and CDR2 SASEGT. With 2 bases removed from V and 2 bases from J, the gap between germline ends came to 10 bases. The CDR3 nucleotides are TGTGCCAGCAGTGAAAGGCCGGGAGCCTACGAGCAGTACTTC. This translates into CASSERPGAYEQYF.

This clonotype has only a few counts. V gene TRBV6-4 combines with J gene TRBJ2-3; tentative D call: TRBD2 (6 bases). The CDR3 is 17 amino acids. V lost 5 bases and J 6 bases, leaving 24 bases between the germline ends. The germline gives CDR1 MRHNA, CDR2 SNTAGT. The CDR3 here is CASSLALAARTSDTQYF. The CDR3 bases are TGTGCCAGCAGTCTCGCTTTAGCGGCCCGGACGTCGGATACGCAGTATTTT.

This clonotype was found many times. This chain connects TRBV20-1 to TRBJ2-4; possible D gene TRBD2, 7 bases. The CDR3 has 15 residues. Germline CDR1 reads DFQATT; CDR2 reads SNEGSKA (reference sequence). The germline V and J ends were trimmed by 5 bases and 0 bases, with 14 bases remaining between them. CDR3 sequence (DNA): TGCAGTGCTTTAGGGGGGGCGAGAGCCAAAAACATTCAGTACTTC. It encodes CSALGGARAKNIQYF.

The chain links TRBV30 to TRBJ1-3; D not resolved. This CDR3 contains 14 residues. Trimming took off 5 bases at V and 0 bases at J, with 11 bases between the two ends. In germline, CDR1 is GTSNPN, CDR2 SVGIG (reference sequence). CDR3 in DNA: TGTGCCTGGGGATCGAGTTTCTCTGGAAACACCATATATTTT. It is translated as CAWGSSFSGNTIYF.

CDR3 protein: CASSLDRPNTEAFF. The CDR3 DNA reads as TGTGCCAGCAGTTTAGACAGGCCAAACACTGAAGCTTTCTTT. The chain employs TRBV12-3 or TRBV12-4 and TRBJ1-1; D possibly corresponds to TRBD1 (5 bases). V was cut by 1 base and J by 2 bases, with 8 bases left in between. The CDR3 totals 14 residues.

In regard to this clonotype: This clone may be a read error of a much larger clone one base away. The chain has TRBV5-1 and TRBJ1-1; 7 nucleotides agree with TRBD1. Germline V gene sequence: CDR1 SGHRS, CDR2 YFSETQ. This CDR3 spans 15 amino acids. The DNA of the CDR3 is TGCGCCGGCAGCTTGTTTCAGGGGGGGAGCACTGAAGCTTTCTTT. Translated, it gives CAGSLFQGGSTEAFF.

This clonotype showed up many times. A read error may account for a junction end that differs from germline. The J gene is TRBJ1-6, the V gene TRBV7-2, with D perhaps matching TRBD1 (6 bases). Germline CDR1 and CDR2: SGHTA and FQGNSA. CDR3 length equals 15 residues. In DNA, the CDR3 is TGTGCCAGCACCTTACAACAGGGTAGTTCGCCACCCCTCCACTTT. This sequence encodes CASTLQQGSSPPLHF.

In its sample, this clonotype was seen many times. The chain carries TRBV28 and TRBJ2-1; 7 bases fit TRBD2. CDR1 MDHEN and CDR2 SYDVKM come from the germline V gene. Unmatched junction bases numbered 12, after V lost 6 bases and J lost 7 bases. The CDR3 extends over 15 amino acids. CDR3 in amino acids: CASRRTGTINNEQFF. The CDR3 nucleotides are TGTGCCAGCAGGAGGACCGGGACTATAAATAATGAGCAGTTCTTC.

This clonotype was picked up many times. The chain is built from TRBV2 and TRBJ1-4; no firm D call. V lost 0 bases, J lost 11 bases, and 10 bases lay in between. In germline, CDR1 is SNHLY, CDR2 FYNNEI. The CDR3 runs 13 residues. The CDR3 reads CASSEAGFGKLFF. The DNA of the CDR3 is TGTGCCAGCAGTGAAGCGGGGTTCGGCAAACTGTTTTTT.

This clonotype was seen at least ten times. The chain couples TRBV20-1 to TRBJ2-1; D not resolved. The length of the CDR3 is 12 residues. The germline CDR1 and CDR2 sequences are DFQATT and SNEGSKA (reference sequence). DNA for the CDR3: TGCAGCGCGCCCCGCACAAAGAATGAGCAGTTCTTC. This encodes CSAPRTKNEQFF.

The table lists this clonotype with many counts. The chain couples TRBV30 to TRBJ1-3; no firm D call. The CDR3 contains 13 residues. Germline V gene sequence: CDR1 GTSNPN, CDR2 SVGIG (reference sequence). Deletions cut 2 bases from V and 3 bases from J, with 8 bases between. CDR3 amino acids: CAWSSGIGNTIYF. The DNA of the CDR3 is TGTGCCTGGAGTTCAGGAATTGGAAACACCATATATTTT.

The rearrangement uses TRBV24-1 and TRBJ1-5, with TRBD1 matching 7 bases. The CDR3 consists of 17 residues. V was clipped by 3 bases and J by 3 bases; unmatched bases: 10. Germline loops: CDR1 KGHDR, CDR2 SFDVKD. The CDR3 nucleotides are TGTGCCACCAGTGATCCTCGACAGGGCAGTAACAATCAGCCCCAGCATTTT. This translates into CATSDPRQGSNNQPQHF.